This T cell receptor (beta chain) was captured in a study of shared clonotypes between healthy human individuals. Study information: In total, the donors were a couple of women and a few men aged 18 to 49.

Some clones are missing from TCRdb's copy, which holds only in-frame ones; the method was immunoSEQ multiplex PCR. The repertoire holds about 1.5 million clones, with 95% to 99% as singletons. A remark on this clone: Its cognate antigen is unknown. The same CDR3 is also encoded by other DNA sequences in this sample.

V lost 1 base to trimming and J lost 7 bases, with 11 bases between them. Germline V CDR1 and CDR2: SGHVS, FQNEAQ. The CDR3 is 14 residues long. Study results and limitations: Naive subsets typically showed greater estimated richness than memory subsets.

The chain links TRBV7-8 to TRBJ2-1, with D perhaps matching TRBD2 (6 bases). The sequencing sample was made of naive CD4+ T cells sorted from blood. Subset noted: CD45RA+ positively selected. The receptor was derived from a man aged 25-45 years in good health. CDR3 in DNA: TGTGCCAGCAGCTTAGTGGGAGGCCCAAATGAGCAGTTCTTC. Translating gives CASSLVGGPNEQFF.